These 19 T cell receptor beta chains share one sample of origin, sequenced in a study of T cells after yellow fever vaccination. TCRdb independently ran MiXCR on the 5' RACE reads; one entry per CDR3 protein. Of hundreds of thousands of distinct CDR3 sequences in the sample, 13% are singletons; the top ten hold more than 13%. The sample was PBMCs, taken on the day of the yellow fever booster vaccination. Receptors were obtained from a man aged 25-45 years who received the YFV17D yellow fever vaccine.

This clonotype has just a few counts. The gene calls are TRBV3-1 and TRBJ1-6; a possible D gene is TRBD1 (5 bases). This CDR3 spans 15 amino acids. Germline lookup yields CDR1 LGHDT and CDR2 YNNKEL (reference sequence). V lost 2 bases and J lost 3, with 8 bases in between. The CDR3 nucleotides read TGTGCCAGCAGCCAATCCGACAGCTATAATTCACCCCTCCACTTT. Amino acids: CASSQSDSYNSPLHF.

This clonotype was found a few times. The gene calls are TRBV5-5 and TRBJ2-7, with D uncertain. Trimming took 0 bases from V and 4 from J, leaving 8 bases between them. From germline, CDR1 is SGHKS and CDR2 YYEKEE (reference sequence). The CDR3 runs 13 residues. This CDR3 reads CASSLAGQYEQYF. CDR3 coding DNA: TGTGCCAGCAGCTTGGCCGGGCAATACGAGCAGTACTTC.

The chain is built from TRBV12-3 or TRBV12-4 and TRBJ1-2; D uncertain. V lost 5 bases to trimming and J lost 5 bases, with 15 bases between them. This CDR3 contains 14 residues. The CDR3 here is CASSAGHPGYGYTF. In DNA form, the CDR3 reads TGTGCCAGCAGTGCGGGTCACCCGGGGTATGGCTACACCTTC.

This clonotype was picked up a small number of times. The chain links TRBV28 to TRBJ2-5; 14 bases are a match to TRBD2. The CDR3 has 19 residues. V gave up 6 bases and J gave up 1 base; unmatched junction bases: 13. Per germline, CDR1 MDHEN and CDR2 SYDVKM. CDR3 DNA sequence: TGTGCCAGCAGCCCGTTCGGTGGACTAGCGGGAGGTTCCCAAGAGACCCAGTACTTC. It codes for CASSPFGGLAGGSQETQYF. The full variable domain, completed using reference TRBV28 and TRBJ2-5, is DVKVTQSSRYLVKRTGEKVFLECVQDMDHENMFWYRQDPGLGLRLIYFSYDVKMKEKGDIPEGYSVSREKKERFSLILESASTNQTSMYLCASSPFGGLAGGSQETQYFGPGTRLLVL.

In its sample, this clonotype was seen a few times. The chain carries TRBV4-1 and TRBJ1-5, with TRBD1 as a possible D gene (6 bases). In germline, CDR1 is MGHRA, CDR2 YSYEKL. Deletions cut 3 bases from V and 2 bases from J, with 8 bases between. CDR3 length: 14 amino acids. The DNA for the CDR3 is TGCGCCAGCAGCCAGGGACAACGCAATCAGCCCCAGCATTTT. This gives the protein CASSQGQRNQPQHF.

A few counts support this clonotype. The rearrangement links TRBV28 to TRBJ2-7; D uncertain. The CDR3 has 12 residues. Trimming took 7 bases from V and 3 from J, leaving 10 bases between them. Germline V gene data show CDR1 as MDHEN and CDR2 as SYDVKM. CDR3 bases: TGTGCCAGCACCTCAGGTGGCTACGAGCAGTACTTC. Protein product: CASTSGGYEQYF.

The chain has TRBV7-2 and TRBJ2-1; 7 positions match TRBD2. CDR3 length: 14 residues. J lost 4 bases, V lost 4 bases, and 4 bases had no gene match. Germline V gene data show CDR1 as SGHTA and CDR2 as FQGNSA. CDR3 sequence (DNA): TGTGCCAGCAGCTGGACTAGAGTTTACAATGAGCAGTTCTTC. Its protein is CASSWTRVYNEQFF. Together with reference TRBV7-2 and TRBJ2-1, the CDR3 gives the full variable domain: GAGVSQSPSNKVTEKGKDVELRCDPISGHTALYWYRQSLGQGLEFLIYFQGNSAPDKSGLPSDRFSAERTGGSVSTLTIQRTQQEDSAVYLCASSWTRVYNEQFFGPGTRLTVL.

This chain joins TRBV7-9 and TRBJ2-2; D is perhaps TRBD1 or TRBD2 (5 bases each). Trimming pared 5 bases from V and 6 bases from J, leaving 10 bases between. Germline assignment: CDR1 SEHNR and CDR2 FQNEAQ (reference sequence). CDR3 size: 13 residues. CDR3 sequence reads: CASSRGAAGELFF. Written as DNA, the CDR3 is TGTGCCAGCAGCCGAGGGGCGGCCGGGGAGCTGTTTTTT.

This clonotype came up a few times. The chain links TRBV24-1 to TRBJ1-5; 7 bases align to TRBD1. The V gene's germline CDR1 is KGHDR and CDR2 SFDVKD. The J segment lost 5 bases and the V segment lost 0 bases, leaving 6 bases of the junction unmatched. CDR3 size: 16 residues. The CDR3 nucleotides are TGTGCCACCAGTGATTTGCCGGGACAGCCAGATCAGCCCCAGCATTTT. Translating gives CATSDLPGQPDQPQHF.

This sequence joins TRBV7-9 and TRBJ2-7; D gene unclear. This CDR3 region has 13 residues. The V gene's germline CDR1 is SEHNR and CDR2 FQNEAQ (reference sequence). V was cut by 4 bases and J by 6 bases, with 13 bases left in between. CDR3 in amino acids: CASSSKEGGEQYF. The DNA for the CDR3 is TGTGCCAGCAGCTCCAAGGAAGGCGGCGAGCAGTACTTC.

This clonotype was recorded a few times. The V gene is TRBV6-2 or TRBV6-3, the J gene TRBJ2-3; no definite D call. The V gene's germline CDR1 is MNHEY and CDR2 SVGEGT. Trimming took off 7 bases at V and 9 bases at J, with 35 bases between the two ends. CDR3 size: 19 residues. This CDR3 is CASTIRVGRVGSQSETQYF. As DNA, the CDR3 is TGTGCCAGCACCATCCGGGTAGGTCGGGTGGGTTCCCAGTCGGAGACGCAGTATTTT.

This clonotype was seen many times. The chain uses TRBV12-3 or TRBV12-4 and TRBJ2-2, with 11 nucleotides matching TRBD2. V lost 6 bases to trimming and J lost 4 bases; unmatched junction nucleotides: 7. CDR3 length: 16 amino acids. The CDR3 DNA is TGTGCCAGCAGGAGATCCGGGACTAGCGGCACCGGGGAGCTGTTTTTT. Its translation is CASRRSGTSGTGELFF.

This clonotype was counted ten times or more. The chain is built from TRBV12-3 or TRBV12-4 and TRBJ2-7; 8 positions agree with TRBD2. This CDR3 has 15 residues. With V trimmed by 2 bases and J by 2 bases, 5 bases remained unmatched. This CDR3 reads CASSLTPGLAYEQYF. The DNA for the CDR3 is TGTGCCAGCAGTTTAACCCCGGGACTAGCCTACGAGCAGTACTTC.

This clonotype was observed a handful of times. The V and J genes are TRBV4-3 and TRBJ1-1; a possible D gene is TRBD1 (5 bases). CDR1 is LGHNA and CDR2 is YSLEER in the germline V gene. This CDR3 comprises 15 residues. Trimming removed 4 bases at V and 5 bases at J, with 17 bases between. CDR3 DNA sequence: TGCGCCAGCAGCCGCGTGGGGGGAACGGAAACTGAAGCTTTCTTT. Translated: CASSRVGGTETEAFF.

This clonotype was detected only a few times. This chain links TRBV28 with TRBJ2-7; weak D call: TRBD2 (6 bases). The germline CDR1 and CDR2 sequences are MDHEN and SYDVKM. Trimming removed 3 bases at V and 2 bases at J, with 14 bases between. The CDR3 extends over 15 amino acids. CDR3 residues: CASSFGGVRAYEQYF. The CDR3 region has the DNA TGTGCCAGCAGTTTCGGCGGGGTCCGCGCCTACGAGCAGTACTTC.

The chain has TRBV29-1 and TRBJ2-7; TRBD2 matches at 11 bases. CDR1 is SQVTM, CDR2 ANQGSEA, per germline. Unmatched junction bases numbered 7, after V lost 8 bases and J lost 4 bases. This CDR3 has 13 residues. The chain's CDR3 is CSILAGGNYEQYF. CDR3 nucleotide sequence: TGCAGCATTTTAGCGGGAGGGAATTACGAGCAGTACTTC.

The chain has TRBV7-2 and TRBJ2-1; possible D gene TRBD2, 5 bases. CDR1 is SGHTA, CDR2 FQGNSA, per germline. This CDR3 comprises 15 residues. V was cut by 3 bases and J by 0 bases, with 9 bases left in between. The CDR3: CASSFWEISYNEQFF. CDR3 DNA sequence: TGTGCCAGCAGCTTTTGGGAGATCTCCTACAATGAGCAGTTCTTC.

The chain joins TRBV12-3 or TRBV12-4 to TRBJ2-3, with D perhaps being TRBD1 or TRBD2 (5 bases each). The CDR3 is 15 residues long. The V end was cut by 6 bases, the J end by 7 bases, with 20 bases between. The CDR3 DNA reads TGTGCCAGCAGCACACCCTCCGGGACGCGGCATACGCAGTATTTT. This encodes CASSTPSGTRHTQYF.

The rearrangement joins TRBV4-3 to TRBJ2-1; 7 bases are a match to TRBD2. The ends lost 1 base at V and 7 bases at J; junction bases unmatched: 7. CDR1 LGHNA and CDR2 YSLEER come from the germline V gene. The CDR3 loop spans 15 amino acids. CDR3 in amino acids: CASSQAGREWNEQFF. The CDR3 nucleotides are TGCGCCAGCAGCCAAGCAGGGCGGGAGTGGAATGAGCAGTTCTTC.